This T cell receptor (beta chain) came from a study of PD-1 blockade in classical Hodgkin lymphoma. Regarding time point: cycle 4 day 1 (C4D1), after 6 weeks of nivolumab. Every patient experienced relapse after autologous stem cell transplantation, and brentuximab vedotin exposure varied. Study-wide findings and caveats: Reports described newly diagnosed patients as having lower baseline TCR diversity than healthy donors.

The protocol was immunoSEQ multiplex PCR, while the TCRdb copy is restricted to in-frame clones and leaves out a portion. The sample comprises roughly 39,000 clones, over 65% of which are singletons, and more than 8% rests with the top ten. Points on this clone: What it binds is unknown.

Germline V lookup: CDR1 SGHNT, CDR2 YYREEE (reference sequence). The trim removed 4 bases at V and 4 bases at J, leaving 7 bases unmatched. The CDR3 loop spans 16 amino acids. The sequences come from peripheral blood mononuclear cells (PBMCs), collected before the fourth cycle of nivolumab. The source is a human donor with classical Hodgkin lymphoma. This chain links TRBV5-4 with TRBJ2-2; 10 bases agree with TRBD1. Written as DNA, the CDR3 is TGTGCCAGCAGCCTGGGACAGGGGAGGACCACCGGGGAGCTGTTTTTT. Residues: CASSLGQGRTTGELFF.